These 12 T cell receptor beta chains share one sample of origin, sequenced in a study of identical twins. One entry per CDR3 protein, called by TCRdb with MiXCR from the 5' RACE reads. Among approximately 230,000 distinct CDR3 sequences, 6.5% were seen once, and the ten largest hold just over 14%. This sample was also put to use in a study of T cells expressing NK-cell markers.

Sequencing was performed on CD8+ T cells sorted from blood. These receptor sequences come from a woman younger than 30 in good health.

The chain couples TRBV3-1 to TRBJ2-2; D may match TRBD1 or TRBD2 (5 bases each). Germline V CDR1 and CDR2: LGHDT, YNNKEL (reference sequence). The germline V and J ends were trimmed by 0 bases and 0 bases, with 11 bases remaining between them. The CDR3 totals 17 residues. CDR3 in amino acids: CASSQEGDHANTGELFF. In DNA, the CDR3 is TGTGCCAGCAGCCAAGAGGGGGACCACGCGAACACCGGGGAGCTGTTTTTT. Full variable domain (rest looked up from reference TRBV3-1 and TRBJ2-2): DTAVSQTPKYLVTQMGNDKSIKCEQNLGHDTMYWYKQDSKKFLKIMFSYNNKELIINETVPNRFSPKSPDKAHLNLHINSLELGDSAVYFCASSQEGDHANTGELFFGEGSRLTVL.

In this sample, this clonotype turned up many times. The chain couples TRBV20-1 to TRBJ1-2; D unresolved. The CDR3 is made up of 13 amino acids. CDR1 is DFQATT, CDR2 SNEGSKA, per germline (reference sequence). The ends were cut back, 0 bases at V and 13 bases at J, with 18 bases in the middle. The CDR3 here is CSARDLRREEATF. The DNA of the CDR3 is TGCAGTGCTAGAGATTTGAGGAGGGAGGAGGCCACCTTC.

The table lists this clonotype with many counts. The chain carries TRBV20-1 and TRBJ2-7, with 7 bases that match TRBD2. This CDR3 region has 14 residues. V lost 3 bases to trimming and J lost 7 bases; unmatched junction nucleotides: 12. Germline CDR1 reads DFQATT; CDR2 reads SNEGSKA (reference sequence). The CDR3 nucleotides read TGCAGTGCTAGCAAGGGGCAGGGAGGGTTTGAGCAGTACTTC. This gives the protein CSASKGQGGFEQYF.

V gene TRBV12-3 or TRBV12-4 combines with J gene TRBJ2-3; D uncertain. This CDR3 has 14 residues. V lost 4 bases to trimming and J lost 6 bases, with 14 bases between them. The CDR3 DNA sequence: TGTGCCAGCAGTTCGACCTTGAGTGGCGATACGCAGTATTTT. Translated, it gives CASSSTLSGDTQYF.

This clonotype was counted ten times or more. The V gene is TRBV6-2 or TRBV6-3, the J gene TRBJ2-7, with D possibly TRBD1 on 6 matching bases. This CDR3 spans 13 amino acids. Germline CDR1 is MNHEY and CDR2 is SVGEGT. Trimming left V 4 bases short and J 3 bases short, with 10 bases between. CDR3 sequence (DNA): TGTGCCAGCAGTTTAGGACAGCTCTACGAGCAGTACTTC. It translates to CASSLGQLYEQYF.

The chain links TRBV20-1 to TRBJ2-1; TRBD2 agrees at 8 bases. The V gene end was trimmed by 6 bases and the J gene end by 4 bases; junction bases not matched to a gene: 5. This CDR3 region has 13 residues. Germline V gene sequence: CDR1 DFQATT, CDR2 SNEGSKA (reference sequence). CDR3 coding DNA: TGCAGTGCGACCGGGGGGGATTACAATGAGCAGTTCTTC. Translation: CSATGGDYNEQFF.

This clonotype was observed a handful of times. This chain links TRBV10-3 with TRBJ1-4; no reliable D call. Germline CDR1 is ENHRY and CDR2 is SYGVKD. The V end was cut by 10 bases, the J end by 9 bases, with 18 bases between. The CDR3 has 13 amino acids. CDR3 sequence: CATVGEPRQKLFF. DNA of the CDR3: TGTGCCACGGTTGGGGAGCCGAGGCAAAAACTGTTTTTT.

This clonotype was counted a few times. The rearrangement links TRBV2 to TRBJ2-3; 7 positions match TRBD2. Germline V lookup: CDR1 SNHLY, CDR2 FYNNEI. CDR3 length: 13 residues. The V gene end was trimmed by 10 bases and the J gene end by 3 bases; junction bases not matched to a gene: 7. The CDR3 spells CATSSGETDTQYF. The DNA for the CDR3 is TGTGCCACCTCTAGCGGAGAAACAGATACGCAGTATTTT.

This clonotype was counted ten times or more. The chain links TRBV12-5 to TRBJ2-7; D unclear. This CDR3 spans 12 amino acids. In germline, CDR1 is LGHNT, CDR2 FRNRAP. V was clipped by 0 bases and J by 4 bases, with 4 bases between them. CDR3 region: CASGLVLYEQYF. The CDR3 nucleotides read TGTGCTAGTGGTTTGGTCTTATACGAGCAGTACTTC. The variable domain in full, with the rest retrieved from reference TRBV12-5 and TRBJ2-7, is DARVTQTPRHKVTEMGQEVTMRCQPILGHNTVFWYRQTMMQGLELLAYFRNRAPLDDSGMPKDRFSAEMPDATLATLKIQPSEPRDSAVYFCASGLVLYEQYFGPGTRLTVT.

Only a few counts were recorded for this clonotype. The chain joins TRBV27 to TRBJ2-7; 7 bases match TRBD2. Trimming removed 4 bases from V and 2 bases from J; junction bases left unmatched: 14. In germline, CDR1 is MNHEY, CDR2 SMNVEV (reference sequence). The CDR3 is made up of 17 amino acids. The CDR3 bases are TGTGCCAGCAGTTCGAACTCCCGGGACTACTGGCCCTACGAGCAGTACTTC. This translates into CASSSNSRDYWPYEQYF.

The table lists this clonotype with a few counts. The chain uses TRBV6-1 and TRBJ2-1, with D tentatively TRBD1 or TRBD2 (5 bases each). V gave up 1 base and J gave up 8 bases, with 21 bases separating them. This CDR3 is built from 17 residues. CDR1 is MNHNS and CDR2 is SASEGT in the germline V gene. Written as DNA, the CDR3 is TGTGCCAGCAGTGAAGGGGGGATCTCCGACATAATCTATGAGCAGTTCTTC. Protein product: CASSEGGISDIIYEQFF.

This clonotype came up a few times. The J gene is TRBJ2-7, the V gene TRBV5-1; 9 positions match TRBD2. In germline, CDR1 is SGHRS, CDR2 YFSETQ. The J segment lost 3 bases and the V segment lost 0 bases, leaving 4 bases of the junction unmatched. CDR3 length equals 15 residues. Here the CDR3 DNA reads TGCGCCAGCAGCTTGGGACTAGCGGTTGGCTACGAGCAGTACTTC. Translation: CASSLGLAVGYEQYF.